One and the same sample provided the 2 T cell receptor beta chains below, sequenced in a study of spatial heterogeneity in lung cancer. MiXCR, applied by TCRdb to the 5' RACE reads, yields one record per CDR3 protein. The table shows some 1,200 distinct CDR3 sequences, with about 12% occurring only once. The sample's time point: sample taken at primary tumor resection. Whole RNA, isolated from tumor, nontumor lung or frozen PBMC, was sequenced without prior sorting. Specimen: normal lung tissue next to the tumor, collected at surgery. The receptors shown here come from a male donor with early-stage non-small cell lung cancer.

The V and J genes are TRBV4-3 and TRBJ2-1; D is unclear. The germline V gene has CDR1 LGHNA and CDR2 YSLEER. The CDR3 is 16 amino acids. Trimming took off 4 bases at V and 0 bases at J, with 13 bases between the two ends. The CDR3 DNA reads as TGCGCCAGCAGCCCCTTCCCACTGTGCTCCTACAATGAGCAGTTCTTC. This codes for CASSPFPLCSYNEQFF.

The chain couples TRBV12-3 or TRBV12-4 to TRBJ1-5; D gene ambiguous. The CDR3 consists of 17 residues. Trimming left V 3 bases short and J 2 bases short, with 17 bases between. The CDR3 bases are TGTGCCAGCAGTTTGTCCGATATGGGGAGTGGCAATCAGCCCCAGCATTTT. Protein: CASSLSDMGSGNQPQHF.